The clone carrying this TCR beta chain has only a few counts. Antigen unknown. This entry belongs to a study of identical twins. Regarding the study as a whole: These conclusions were based on statistical analysis (cross-sectional, not following the same donors). Fewer insertions marked abundant cord blood beta clonotypes; young adult naive trended weakly, memory not at all.

V lost 5 bases and J lost 1; bases outside the gene matches: 8. Germline V gives CDR1 SGHAT, CDR2 FQDESV (reference sequence). The CDR3 runs to 18 residues. Each CDR3 protein gets one entry after TCRdb re-called the 5' RACE reads with MiXCR. Among about 480,000 distinct CDR3 sequences listed, 14% were seen once. In addition, the sample was reused for a study of yellow fever vaccine responses in identical twins.

The TCR sequence derives from a woman aged 18-30 years in good health. The sample was CD4+ T cells sorted from blood. The chain carries TRBV11-1 and TRBJ2-2, with 12 positions matching TRBD1. The chain's CDR3 is CASSQIWDRGRNTGELFF. The CDR3 coding sequence is TGTGCCAGCAGCCAAATCTGGGACAGGGGGCGGAACACCGGGGAGCTGTTTTTT.